The rows below give T cell receptor beta chains drawn from one sample of a study of blood T cell repertoires in COVID-19. Here immunoSEQ multiplex PCR was the method, and the copy in TCRdb shows in-frame clones only, minus some. The table has about 140,000 clones, around 90% seen once; the top ten hold about 1.5%. The sequenced material came from peripheral blood. The receptor source for this set is a woman aged 45-65 years with acute or convalescent COVID-19. CDR3s include the opening cysteine and the closing phenylalanine or tryptophan. The D gene is left open where the match is weak. Clone sizes are given selectively: once, few, many, or a class where the clone is expanded.

j_call: TRBJ2-5; v_call: TRBV4-2; clone_size: .; d_call: .; cdr3_nt: TGTGCCAGCACCGGGTTTATGGGGCGAGACGAGCAAGAGACCCAGTACTTC; cdr3_aa: CASTGFMGRDEQETQYF
j_call: TRBJ2-3; v_call: TRBV27; clone_size: .; d_call: TRBD2; cdr3_nt: TGTGCCACCGGGACTAGCCGGACCTCCTTCGGTACGCAGTATTTT; cdr3_aa: CATGTSRTSFGTQYF
j_call: TRBJ2-7; v_call: TRBV6-5; clone_size: .; d_call: TRBD1; cdr3_nt: TGTGCCAGCAGGTCGGACAGGGGATCCTCCTACGAGCAGTACTTC; cdr3_aa: CASRSDRGSSYEQYF
j_call: TRBJ1-4; v_call: TRBV4-2; clone_size: few; d_call: .; cdr3_nt: TGTGCCAGCAGCCCCGGGGGGGATAATGAAAAACTGTTTTTT; cdr3_aa: CASSPGGDNEKLFF
j_call: TRBJ1-5; v_call: TRBV30; clone_size: .; d_call: .; cdr3_nt: TGTGCCTGGAGTGTACGACAGAATAGCAATCAGCCCCAGCATTTT; cdr3_aa: CAWSVRQNSNQPQHF
j_call: TRBJ1-3; v_call: TRBV19; clone_size: .; d_call: TRBD1; cdr3_nt: TGTGCCAGTAGGTTGGACAGGGTCTCTGGAAACACCATATATTTT; cdr3_aa: CASRLDRVSGNTIYF
j_call: TRBJ2-7; v_call: TRBV19; clone_size: .; d_call: .; cdr3_nt: TGTGCCAGTAGTATGGGGGGAGGTACCTACGAGCAGTACTTC; cdr3_aa: CASSMGGGTYEQYF
j_call: TRBJ2-1; v_call: TRBV18; clone_size: .; d_call: .; cdr3_nt: TGTGCCAGCTCACCCCCGGGTCGCGGGGTAGCCTACAATGAGCAGTTCTTC; cdr3_aa: CASSPPGRGVAYNEQFF
j_call: TRBJ1-4; v_call: TRBV7-9; clone_size: .; d_call: TRBD1; cdr3_nt: TGTGCCAGCAGCCAGACAGGGGGCGCGCAGAAACTGTTTTTT; cdr3_aa: CASSQTGGAQKLFF
j_call: TRBJ1-2; v_call: TRBV7-2; clone_size: .; d_call: .; cdr3_nt: TGTGCCAGCAGCTTAGGCGTGGGGGGAGAAGGCTACACCTTC; cdr3_aa: CASSLGVGGEGYTF
j_call: TRBJ2-2; v_call: TRBV7-9; clone_size: few; d_call: TRBD2; cdr3_nt: TGTGCCAGCAGCTCACCGGGACTAGCCTCGACCGGGGAGCTGTTTTTT; cdr3_aa: CASSSPGLASTGELFF
j_call: TRBJ1-1; v_call: TRBV30; clone_size: .; d_call: TRBD1; cdr3_nt: TGTGCCACCAACAGGGGGGTGAGCCCAGAAGCTTTCTTT; cdr3_aa: CATNRGVSPEAFF
j_call: TRBJ2-7; v_call: TRBV19; clone_size: few; d_call: .; cdr3_nt: TGTGCCAGTACCCCGGACTGGCTTTCCTACGAGCAGTACTTC; cdr3_aa: CASTPDWLSYEQYF
j_call: TRBJ2-7; v_call: TRBV7-3; clone_size: .; d_call: .; cdr3_nt: TGTGCCAGCAGCTCGGACAGCTCCTACGAGCAGTACTTC; cdr3_aa: CASSSDSSYEQYF
j_call: TRBJ1-1; v_call: TRBV29-1; clone_size: .; d_call: TRBD1; cdr3_nt: TGCAGCGTTGTTGGGCCGGGACAGGCCACTGAAGCTTTCTTT; cdr3_aa: CSVVGPGQATEAFF
j_call: TRBJ1-2; v_call: TRBV2; clone_size: .; d_call: .; cdr3_nt: TGTGCCAGCAGTGAACCCGGGGGCTATGGCTACACCTTC; cdr3_aa: CASSEPGGYGYTF
j_call: TRBJ1-6; v_call: TRBV6-5; clone_size: .; d_call: .; cdr3_nt: TGTGCCAGCGGACGGGGAATTTCACCCCTCCACTTT; cdr3_aa: CASGRGISPLHF
j_call: TRBJ1-2; v_call: TRBV19; clone_size: .; d_call: TRBD1; cdr3_nt: TGTGCCAGTAGGACAACAGGGGGGTATGGCTACACCTTC; cdr3_aa: CASRTTGGYGYTF
j_call: TRBJ1-6; v_call: TRBV9; clone_size: .; d_call: .; cdr3_nt: TGTGCCAGCAGCGTAACAGAGGGCGCGAATTCACCCCTCCACTTT; cdr3_aa: CASSVTEGANSPLHF
j_call: TRBJ2-7; v_call: TRBV5-1; clone_size: .; d_call: .; cdr3_nt: TGCGCCAGCAGCCCGGGGAACTCCTACGAGCAGTACTTC; cdr3_aa: CASSPGNSYEQYF
j_call: TRBJ1-4; v_call: TRBV30; clone_size: .; d_call: .; cdr3_nt: TGTGCCTGGAGTGTTAACGGGGCTAATGAAAAACTGTTTTTT; cdr3_aa: CAWSVNGANEKLFF
j_call: TRBJ2-7; v_call: TRBV11-2; clone_size: .; d_call: TRBD1; cdr3_nt: TGTGCCAGCAGCTTTGAGACAGGGGGCTACGAGCAGTACTTC; cdr3_aa: CASSFETGGYEQYF
j_call: TRBJ1-2; v_call: TRBV18; clone_size: .; d_call: TRBD1; cdr3_nt: TGTGCCAGCTCACCATCCCGACAGGGATCTAACTATGGCTACACCTTC; cdr3_aa: CASSPSRQGSNYGYTF
j_call: TRBJ1-2; v_call: TRBV7-9; clone_size: .; d_call: TRBD1; cdr3_nt: TGTGCCAGCAGCTTAGCGACAGGGGCTGGCTACACCTTC; cdr3_aa: CASSLATGAGYTF
j_call: TRBJ2-1; v_call: TRBV7-3; clone_size: .; d_call: .; cdr3_nt: TGTGCCAGCAGCTTAATGGGTCCAAGCGCTGGTGAGCAGTTCTTC; cdr3_aa: CASSLMGPSAGEQFF
j_call: TRBJ1-6; v_call: TRBV19; clone_size: once; d_call: .; cdr3_nt: TGTGCCAGTAGTATATCGTCTGGGCTTATTTACCCTTCACCCCTCCACTTT; cdr3_aa: CASSISSGLIYPSPLHF
j_call: TRBJ2-7; v_call: TRBV27; clone_size: .; d_call: .; cdr3_nt: TGTGCCAGCGGACGACGGGGGGAGCAGTACTTC; cdr3_aa: CASGRRGEQYF
j_call: TRBJ2-1; v_call: TRBV4-2; clone_size: .; d_call: .; cdr3_nt: TGTGCCAGCAGCCAAGATCGGCGGCTCCTCAATGAGCAGTTCTTC; cdr3_aa: CASSQDRRLLNEQFF
j_call: TRBJ1-5; v_call: TRBV27; clone_size: .; d_call: .; cdr3_nt: TGTGCCAGCAGTCTGCAGGGTGGTCCCCTAGCCCAGCATTTT; cdr3_aa: CASSLQGGPLAQHF
j_call: TRBJ1-4; v_call: TRBV18; clone_size: .; d_call: .; cdr3_nt: TGTGCCAGCTCACCGCGGGACCCGGCAACTAATGAAAAACTGTTTTTT; cdr3_aa: CASSPRDPATNEKLFF
j_call: TRBJ1-4; v_call: TRBV4-1; clone_size: .; d_call: .; cdr3_nt: TGCGCCAGCAGCCAACGAGGACCAGGGGAAGTAGCTAATGAAAAACTGTTTTTT; cdr3_aa: CASSQRGPGEVANEKLFF
j_call: TRBJ2-2; v_call: TRBV27; clone_size: few; d_call: .; cdr3_nt: TGTGCCAGCAGTTTATCGAGGCAGCCGAACACCGGGGAGCTGTTTTTT; cdr3_aa: CASSLSRQPNTGELFF
j_call: TRBJ1-2; v_call: TRBV6-1; clone_size: .; d_call: .; cdr3_nt: TGTGCCAGCAGTGAGGCATTTTCTAACTATGGCTACACCTTC; cdr3_aa: CASSEAFSNYGYTF
j_call: TRBJ2-3; v_call: TRBV6-4; clone_size: .; d_call: .; cdr3_nt: TGTGCCAGCAGCGGCGGAGCCACAGATACGCAGTATTTT; cdr3_aa: CASSGGATDTQYF
j_call: TRBJ1-4; v_call: TRBV9; clone_size: .; d_call: .; cdr3_nt: TGTGCCAGCAGTACCTGGACAGCCCCTAATGAAAAACTGTTTTTT; cdr3_aa: CASSTWTAPNEKLFF
j_call: TRBJ2-7; v_call: TRBV4-1; clone_size: .; d_call: .; cdr3_nt: TGCGCCAGCAGCCAAGGGAGGCGGGACCTATTCTACGAGCAGTACTTC; cdr3_aa: CASSQGRRDLFYEQYF
j_call: TRBJ1-6; v_call: TRBV2; clone_size: .; d_call: .; cdr3_nt: TGTGCCAGCAGTGAAGGGACGAGTGGAGGTTCACCCCTCCACTTT; cdr3_aa: CASSEGTSGGSPLHF
j_call: TRBJ2-2; v_call: TRBV29-1; clone_size: .; d_call: .; cdr3_nt: TGCAGCGTTGATACTGGCGGGGAGCTGTTTTTT; cdr3_aa: CSVDTGGELFF
j_call: TRBJ1-1; v_call: TRBV5-1; clone_size: .; d_call: TRBD1; cdr3_nt: TGCGCCAGCCATACAGACAGGGGTACTGAAGCTTTCTTT; cdr3_aa: CASHTDRGTEAFF
j_call: TRBJ1-5; v_call: TRBV9; clone_size: .; d_call: .; cdr3_nt: TGTGCCAGCAGCGCTCAACCCGGGGGGGTACCCCAGCATTTT; cdr3_aa: CASSAQPGGVPQHF
j_call: TRBJ1-1; v_call: TRBV5-1; clone_size: many; d_call: TRBD1; cdr3_nt: TGCGCCAGCAGCTCACCTAGGACAGGGGGCGGGAACACTGAAGCTTTCTTT; cdr3_aa: CASSSPRTGGGNTEAFF
j_call: TRBJ1-5; v_call: TRBV6-5; clone_size: few; d_call: TRBD1; cdr3_nt: TGTGCCAGCAGTTACGGGGGGACAGGGGCTCACCAGCCCCAGCATTTT; cdr3_aa: CASSYGGTGAHQPQHF
j_call: TRBJ2-7; v_call: TRBV27; clone_size: .; d_call: .; cdr3_nt: TGTGCCAGCAGTTCCCCCGGGGGAACCCCCTCCTACGAGCAGTACTTC; cdr3_aa: CASSSPGGTPSYEQYF
j_call: TRBJ1-5; v_call: TRBV4-2; clone_size: .; d_call: .; cdr3_nt: TGTGCCAGCAGCCAAGAATTTGGACAGATCCACAATCAGCCCCAGCATTTT; cdr3_aa: CASSQEFGQIHNQPQHF
j_call: TRBJ2-4; v_call: TRBV7-3; clone_size: .; d_call: .; cdr3_nt: TGTGCCAGCAGCTTAGGGAGCGTGACCAAAAACATTCAGTACTTC; cdr3_aa: CASSLGSVTKNIQYF
j_call: TRBJ1-6; v_call: TRBV6-1; clone_size: .; d_call: .; cdr3_nt: TGTGCCAGCAGTGAACAAGGGGTGGGATATTCACCCCTCCACTTT; cdr3_aa: CASSEQGVGYSPLHF
j_call: TRBJ1-5; v_call: TRBV10-3; clone_size: .; d_call: TRBD1; cdr3_nt: TGTGCCATCACAGGGGGCGTCAATCAGCCCCAGCATTTT; cdr3_aa: CAITGGVNQPQHF
j_call: TRBJ2-3; v_call: TRBV5-1; clone_size: .; d_call: TRBD2; cdr3_nt: TGCGCCAGCAGCTCCCTAGCGGGAGGGGGCACAGATACGCAGTATTTT; cdr3_aa: CASSSLAGGGTDTQYF
j_call: TRBJ2-1; v_call: TRBV9; clone_size: .; d_call: .; cdr3_nt: TGTGCCAGCAGCTTCCCCCGCGCCGGACAGAGCTCCTACAATGAGCAGTTCTTC; cdr3_aa: CASSFPRAGQSSYNEQFF
j_call: TRBJ2-2; v_call: TRBV5-6; clone_size: .; d_call: TRBD1; cdr3_nt: TGTGCCAGCAGCCTAGGGGGCACGAACACCGGGGAGCTGTTTTTT; cdr3_aa: CASSLGGTNTGELFF
j_call: TRBJ1-5; v_call: TRBV5-1; clone_size: .; d_call: .; cdr3_nt: TGCGCCAGCAGCTTGGATCCGACAGGAGCGTACAGCAATCAGCCCCAGCATTTT; cdr3_aa: CASSLDPTGAYSNQPQHF
j_call: TRBJ1-5; v_call: TRBV7-2; clone_size: .; d_call: .; cdr3_nt: TGTGCCAGCAGCTTAGACAACAATCAGCCCCAGCATTTT; cdr3_aa: CASSLDNNQPQHF
j_call: TRBJ2-7; v_call: TRBV5-4; clone_size: once; d_call: .; cdr3_nt: TGTGCCAGCAGCTTGTCTCAGGGAGGCTACGAGCAGTACTTC; cdr3_aa: CASSLSQGGYEQYF